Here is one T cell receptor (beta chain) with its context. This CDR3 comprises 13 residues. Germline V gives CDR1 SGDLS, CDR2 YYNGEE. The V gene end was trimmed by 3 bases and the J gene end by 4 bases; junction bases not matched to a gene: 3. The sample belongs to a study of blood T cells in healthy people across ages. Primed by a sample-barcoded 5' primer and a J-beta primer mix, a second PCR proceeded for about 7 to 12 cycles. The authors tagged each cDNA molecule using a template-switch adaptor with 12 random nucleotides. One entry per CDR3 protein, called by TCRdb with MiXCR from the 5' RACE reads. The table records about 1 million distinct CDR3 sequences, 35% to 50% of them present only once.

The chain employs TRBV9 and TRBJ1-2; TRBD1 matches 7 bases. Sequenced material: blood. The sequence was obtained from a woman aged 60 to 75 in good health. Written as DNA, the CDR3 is TGTGCCAGCAGCGGTCAGGGGGGCTATGGCTACACCTTC. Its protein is CASSGQGGYGYTF.